This T cell receptor beta chain is from a study of T cells after yellow fever vaccination. General study results and limits: Most primary-vaccination clones recurred post-booster (nearly 98% CD4, roughly 91% CD8). Although the secondary response was weaker, it peaked faster, at day 5 versus 15.

The trim removed 6 bases at V and 4 bases at J, leaving 8 bases unmatched. The germline CDR1 and CDR2 sequences are SNHLY and FYNNEI. CDR3 length equals 14 residues. TCRdb recomputed calls from the 5' RACE reads with MiXCR, one row per CDR3 protein. The sample yields 150,000 to 200,000 distinct CDR3 sequences, 6% to 7.5% seen once. Notes on this clonotype: Its antigen is not known.

The chain carries TRBV2 and TRBJ1-1, with 7 bases identical to TRBD1. This TCR came from a man between 18 and 29 years old who received the YFV17D yellow fever vaccine. This specimen consisted of CD4+ T cells sorted from PBMCs, obtained 5 days after the first yellow fever vaccination. This CDR3 is CASRRDRSGTEAFF. For the CDR3, the DNA is TGTGCCAGCAGGAGGGACAGATCTGGCACTGAAGCTTTCTTT.